Listed here are 5 T cell receptor beta chains from one sample, sequenced in a study of shared clonotypes between healthy human individuals. Profiling relied on immunoSEQ multiplex PCR, and the TCRdb table lists in-frame clones only, not all of them. The table records over 1.4 million clones, roughly 96% of them present only once. The sequenced sample consisted of naive CD4+ T cells sorted from blood. Subset of the sample: CD45RA+ positively selected. The source of these receptors is a young man in good health.

The rearrangement joins TRBV9 to TRBJ2-7, with D unclear. Germline V gives CDR1 SGDLS, CDR2 YYNGEE. The length of the CDR3 is 14 residues. Trimming left V 4 bases short and J 6 bases short, with 17 bases between. CDR3 sequence reads: CASSPTELRSEQYF. CDR3 nucleotide sequence: TGTGCCAGCAGCCCTACTGAGCTCCGGAGCGAGCAGTACTTC.

The CDR3 sequence: CTSSQGRLMREQYF. The CDR3, as DNA: TGCACCAGCAGCCAAGGGAGACTTATGAGAGAGCAGTACTTC. The rearrangement uses TRBV1 and TRBJ2-7; the listed D gene, TRBD2, was not tested against the DNA. TRBV1 is described as a pseudogene. This CDR3 spans 14 amino acids.

This chain connects TRBV10-3 to TRBJ2-7; 8 positions match TRBD1. Germline loops: CDR1 ENHRY, CDR2 SYGVKD. Trimming cost V 3 bases and J 5 bases; bases outside gene matches: 9. The CDR3 has 15 residues. CDR3 DNA sequence: TGTGCCATCAGTGACAGGGGGCGGGTCAGTGACGAGCAGTACTTC. Translation gives CAISDRGRVSDEQYF.

V is TRBV12-5 and J is TRBJ2-2, with no clear D. The CDR3 runs to 13 residues. Trimming took off 0 bases at V and 6 bases at J, with 5 bases between the two ends. Germline V gene sequence: CDR1 LGHNT, CDR2 FRNRAP. CDR3 sequence: CASGLVVPGELFF. The CDR3 coding sequence is TGTGCTAGTGGTTTGGTTGTCCCCGGGGAGCTGTTTTTT.

The chain couples TRBV5-1 to TRBJ2-1, with D possibly being TRBD2 (5 bases). This CDR3 has 15 amino acids. CDR1 is SGHRS, CDR2 YFSETQ, per germline. The ends were cut back, 2 bases at V and 5 bases at J, with 14 bases in the middle. The CDR3 is CASSLARRKDNEQFF. The CDR3 DNA is TGCGCCAGCAGCTTAGCTCGGAGGAAGGACAATGAGCAGTTCTTC.